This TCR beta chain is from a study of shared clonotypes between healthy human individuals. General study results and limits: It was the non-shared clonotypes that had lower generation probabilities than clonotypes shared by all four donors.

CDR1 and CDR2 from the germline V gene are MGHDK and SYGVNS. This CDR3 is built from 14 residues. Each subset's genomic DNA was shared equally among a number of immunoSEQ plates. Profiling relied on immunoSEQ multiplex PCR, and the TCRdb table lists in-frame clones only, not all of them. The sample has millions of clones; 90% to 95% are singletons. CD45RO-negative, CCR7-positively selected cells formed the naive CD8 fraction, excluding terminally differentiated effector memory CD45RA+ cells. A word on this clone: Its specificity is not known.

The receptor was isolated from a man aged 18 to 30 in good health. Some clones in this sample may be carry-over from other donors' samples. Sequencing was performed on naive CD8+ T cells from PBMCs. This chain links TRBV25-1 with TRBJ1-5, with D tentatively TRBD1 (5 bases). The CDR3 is CAAGGLWCNQPQHF. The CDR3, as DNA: TGTGCTGCGGGGGGACTATGGTGCAATCAGCCCCAGCATTTT.